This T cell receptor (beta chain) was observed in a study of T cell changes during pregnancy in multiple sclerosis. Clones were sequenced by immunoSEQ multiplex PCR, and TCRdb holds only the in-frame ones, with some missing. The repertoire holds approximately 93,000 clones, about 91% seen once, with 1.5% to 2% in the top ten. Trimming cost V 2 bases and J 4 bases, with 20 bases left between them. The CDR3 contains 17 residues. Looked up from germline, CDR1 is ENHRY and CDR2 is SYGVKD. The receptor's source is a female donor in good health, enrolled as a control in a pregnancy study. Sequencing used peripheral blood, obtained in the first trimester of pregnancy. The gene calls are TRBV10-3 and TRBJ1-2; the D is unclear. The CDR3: CAISEGFAGREGYGYTF. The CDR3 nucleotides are TGTGCCATCAGTGAGGGGTTTGCAGGTCGGGAGGGCTATGGCTACACCTTC.